The 21 T cell receptor beta chains presented below share a single source sample, sequenced in a study of blood T cell repertoires in COVID-19. Method: immunoSEQ multiplex PCR; TCRdb's copy keeps in-frame clones and lacks some. The sample carries around 290,000 clones, 88% recorded once. Sample: PBMCs or T cells enriched from blood (not recorded which). The receptors were sampled from a woman aged 55-69 years in a cohort exposed to, infected with or recovered from COVID-19 (not recorded which).

In nucleotides, the CDR3 is TGTGCCAGCAGCCCCCTCGAGTTAGGACTAGCGGGCTTCAATGAGCAGTTCTTC. Translating gives CASSPLELGLAGFNEQFF. V is TRBV7-9 and J is TRBJ2-1, with 11 bases identical to TRBD2. CDR3 length equals 18 residues. The V and J ends lost 5 bases and 6 bases, in that order; junction bases with no gene match: 15. CDR1 is SEHNR and CDR2 is FQNEAQ in the germline V gene (reference sequence).

The chain combines TRBV6-1 with TRBJ2-2; D possibly corresponds to TRBD2 (7 bases). The germline V gene encodes CDR1 MNHNS and CDR2 SASEGT. Trimming cost V 3 bases and J 7 bases, with 12 bases left between them. CDR3 size: 14 residues. The CDR3 DNA reads TGTGCCAGCAGTGACAGGGGAGGGGACGGGGAGCTGTTTTTT. This encodes CASSDRGGDGELFF.

V is TRBV7-3 and J is TRBJ2-2; the D gene is possibly TRBD1 (6 bases). Germline V gene lookup returns CDR1 SGHTA and CDR2 FQGTGA. There are 18 residues in the CDR3. V gave up 6 bases and J gave up 6 bases, with 26 bases separating them. The CDR3 nucleotides are TGTGCCAGCAGGGTAACCTCGGCAGGGGTCAACTATGCCGGGGAGCTGTTTTTT. Residues: CASRVTSAGVNYAGELFF. Full variable domain (outside the CDR3, taken from reference TRBV7-3 and TRBJ2-2): GAGVSQTPSNKVTEKGKYVELRCDPISGHTALYWYRQSLGQGPEFLIYFQGTGAADDSGLPNDRFFAVRPEGSVSTLKIQRTERGDSAVYLCASRVTSAGVNYAGELFFGEGSRLTVL.

V is TRBV6-5 and J is TRBJ1-2, with 9 bases that match TRBD1. CDR1 and CDR2 (germline): MNHEY, SVGAGI. The CDR3 runs 13 residues. J gave up 8 bases and V 6 bases, and 7 bases lay outside the gene matches. This CDR3 reads CASRDRGVRGYTF. In DNA, the CDR3 is TGTGCCAGCAGGGACAGGGGAGTGAGGGGCTACACCTTC.

The chain uses TRBV5-6 and TRBJ2-3; TRBD1 is a possible D gene (6 bases). CDR1 and CDR2 (germline): SGHDT, YYEEEE. This CDR3 spans 15 amino acids. Trimming removed 2 bases at V and 4 bases at J, with 14 bases between. In DNA, the CDR3 is TGTGCCAGCAGCTTCGGACAGCTGGTGGCAGATACGCAGTATTTT. Translation: CASSFGQLVADTQYF.

The table lists this clone with a count of one. CDR3 amino acids: CASRPTGTLGTNEKLFF. The CDR3, as DNA: TGTGCCAGCAGACCTACAGGGACCTTGGGAACTAATGAAAAACTGTTTTTT. V is TRBV28 and J is TRBJ1-4; a weak D match, TRBD1 (6 bases). CDR1 MDHEN and CDR2 SYDVKM come from the germline V gene. The CDR3 is 17 amino acids. Trimming removed 6 bases from V and 1 base from J, with 18 bases in between. Supplemented by reference TRBV28 and TRBJ1-4, the full variable domain reads DVKVTQSSRYLVKRTGEKVFLECVQDMDHENMFWYRQDPGLGLRLIYFSYDVKMKEKGDIPEGYSVSREKKERFSLILESASTNQTSMYLCASRPTGTLGTNEKLFFGSGTQLSVL.

The chain combines TRBV5-6 with TRBJ1-1, with D possibly being TRBD1 (6 bases). CDR1 is SGHDT and CDR2 is YYEEEE in the germline V gene. V gave up 4 bases and J gave up 4 bases, with 11 bases separating them. The CDR3 is made up of 13 amino acids. The chain's CDR3 is CASSPGVSTEAFF. The CDR3 nucleotides are TGTGCCAGCAGCCCAGGGGTGAGCACTGAAGCTTTCTTT.

The chain links TRBV5-4 to TRBJ2-4; 9 bases match TRBD2. CDR1 SGHNT and CDR2 YYREEE come from the germline V gene (reference sequence). V dropped 4 bases and J dropped 5; count of bases not matched to a gene: 7. The CDR3 contains 15 residues. The CDR3 protein is CASSAVAGVENIQYF. The CDR3 DNA follows: TGTGCCAGCAGCGCAGTAGCGGGAGTGGAAAACATTCAGTACTTC.

The gene calls are TRBV28 and TRBJ2-7; 9 positions match TRBD2. Germline V lookup: CDR1 MDHEN, CDR2 SYDVKM. This CDR3 is built from 12 residues. The V gene end was trimmed by 6 bases and the J gene end by 7 bases; junction bases not matched to a gene: 4. In DNA, the CDR3 is TGTGCCAGCAGAGCGGGAGGCCAAGAGCAGTACTTC. Protein product: CASRAGGQEQYF. The variable domain in full, with the rest retrieved from reference TRBV28 and TRBJ2-7, is DVKVTQSSRYLVKRTGEKVFLECVQDMDHENMFWYRQDPGLGLRLIYFSYDVKMKEKGDIPEGYSVSREKKERFSLILESASTNQTSMYLCASRAGGQEQYFGPGTRLTVT.

The V and J genes are TRBV19 and TRBJ1-6; D possibly corresponds to TRBD1 (6 bases). In germline, CDR1 is LNHDA, CDR2 SQIVND (reference sequence). The CDR3 length is 15 residues. V shed 5 bases and J shed 9 bases, with 17 bases lying between them. Written as DNA, the CDR3 is TGTGCCAGTAGTGCCTCAGGGGTTATGGCTTCACCCCTCCACTTT. Translation: CASSASGVMASPLHF.

The V call is TRBV6-6, the J call TRBJ2-7; TRBD2 matches 9 bases. After removal of 5 bases from V and 0 bases from J, the junction contained 8 bases not matched to a gene. In germline, CDR1 is MNHNY, CDR2 SVGAGI (reference sequence). This CDR3 spans 16 amino acids. CDR3 loop: CASSRLTSGRSYEQYF. Here the CDR3 DNA reads TGTGCCAGCAGTCGATTGACTAGCGGCCGCTCCTACGAGCAGTACTTC.

The chain is built from TRBV28 and TRBJ1-6; the D gene is possibly TRBD1 (6 bases). The CDR3 consists of 16 residues. CDR1 and CDR2 from the germline V gene are MDHEN and SYDVKM. Trimming shortened V by 7 bases and J by 8 bases, and 21 bases separated the two germline ends. The CDR3 DNA reads TGTGCCAGCACCCCCCCGGGAGGGGGTTTCTATTCACCCCTCCACTTT. It translates to CASTPPGGGFYSPLHF.

V is TRBV28 and J is TRBJ1-2; the D is unclear. V was shortened by 3 bases and J by 3 bases, with 5 bases between the two germline ends. This CDR3 is built from 12 residues. Germline CDR1 reads MDHEN; CDR2 reads SYDVKM. CDR3 nucleotide sequence: TGTGCCAGCAGTTTCGGGTACTATGGCTACACCTTC. Its translation: CASSFGYYGYTF.

In its sample, this clone was seen once. This chain connects TRBV4-1 to TRBJ2-1; 8 bases align to TRBD1. Germline assignment: CDR1 MGHRA and CDR2 YSYEKL. This CDR3 spans 15 amino acids. V lost 3 bases and J lost 6; bases outside the gene matches: 7. CDR3 loop: CASSQPGTGGNEQFF. CDR3 nucleotide sequence: TGCGCCAGCAGCCAGCCAGGGACAGGTGGCAATGAGCAGTTCTTC.

The chain couples TRBV9 to TRBJ2-1, with no clear D. This CDR3 is built from 15 residues. The germline CDR1 and CDR2 sequences are SGDLS and YYNGEE. Trimming took off 4 bases at V and 4 bases at J, with 15 bases between the two ends. CDR3 in amino acids: CASSPTGSGYNEQFF. The DNA for the CDR3 is TGTGCCAGCAGCCCCACCGGGTCCGGGTACAATGAGCAGTTCTTC.

The chain combines TRBV9 with TRBJ2-1, with TRBD2 matching 7 bases. This CDR3 contains 14 residues. The trim removed 3 bases at V and 4 bases at J, leaving 4 bases unmatched. Looked up from germline, CDR1 is SGDLS and CDR2 is YYNGEE. This chain's CDR3 is CASSGASGYNEQFF. The CDR3 DNA follows: TGTGCCAGCAGCGGGGCTAGCGGATACAATGAGCAGTTCTTC.

The chain's CDR3 is CASSSRDYLAKNIQYF. In DNA form, the CDR3 reads TGTGCCAGCAGCTCCCGGGACTACCTAGCCAAAAACATTCAGTACTTC. The chain carries TRBV13 and TRBJ2-4, with 7 bases that match TRBD2. CDR3 size: 16 residues. The V gene end was trimmed by 4 bases and the J gene end by 0 bases; junction bases not matched to a gene: 6. Looked up from germline, CDR1 is PRHDT and CDR2 is FYEKMQ (reference sequence).

The rearrangement links TRBV30 to TRBJ1-2; a weak D match, TRBD1 (6 bases). The CDR3 loop spans 15 amino acids. Trimming took off 3 bases at V and 5 bases at J, with 19 bases between the two ends. Germline loops: CDR1 GTSNPN, CDR2 SVGIG (reference sequence). The CDR3 DNA sequence: TGTGCCTGGAGCCCCCGGGACATCCAACTTTATGGCTACACCTTC. Translating gives CAWSPRDIQLYGYTF.

The chain employs TRBV5-1 and TRBJ1-4; D possibly corresponds to TRBD1 (5 bases). Trimming shortened V by 1 base and J by 7 bases, and 11 bases separated the two germline ends. The length of the CDR3 is 14 residues. Per the germline V gene, CDR1 is SGHRS and CDR2 is YFSETQ. CDR3 protein: CASSLWGEGEKLFF. The CDR3 coding sequence is TGCGCCAGCAGCTTGTGGGGCGAAGGTGAAAAACTGTTTTTT.

This chain links TRBV7-8 with TRBJ2-1, with 10 bases that match TRBD2. The ends lost 5 bases at V and 8 bases at J; junction bases unmatched: 18. The length of the CDR3 is 18 residues. Germline CDR1 and CDR2: SGHVS and FQNEAQ. CDR3 bases: TGTGCCAGCAGCCCCGTTGTCCCGCGCAGCGGGAGGGCCTATGAGCAGTTCTTC. Translation gives CASSPVVPRSGRAYEQFF.

CDR3 amino acids: CASSIRTATGELFF. CDR3 nucleotide sequence: TGTGCCAGTAGTATTCGGACTGCGACCGGGGAGCTGTTTTTT. J is TRBJ2-2 and V is TRBV19; D is possibly TRBD2 (5 bases). The germline gives CDR1 LNHDA, CDR2 SQIVND (reference sequence). V lost 3 bases and J lost 5, with 10 bases in between. This CDR3 is 14 amino acids long.